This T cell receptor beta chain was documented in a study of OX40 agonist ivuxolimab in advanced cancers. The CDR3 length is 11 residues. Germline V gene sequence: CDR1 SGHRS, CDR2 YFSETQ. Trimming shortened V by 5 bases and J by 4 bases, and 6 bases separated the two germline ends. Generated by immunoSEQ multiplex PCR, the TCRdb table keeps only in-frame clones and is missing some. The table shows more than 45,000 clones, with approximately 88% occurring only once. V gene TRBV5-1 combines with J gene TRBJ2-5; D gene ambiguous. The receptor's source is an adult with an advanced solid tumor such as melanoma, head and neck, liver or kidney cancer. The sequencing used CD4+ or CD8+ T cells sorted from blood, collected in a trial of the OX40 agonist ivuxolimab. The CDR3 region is CASRSGETQYF. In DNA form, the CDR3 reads TGCGCCAGCAGGTCGGGAGAGACCCAGTACTTC.